This is a list of T cell receptor beta chains from one sample in a study of spatial heterogeneity in lung cancer. TCRdb independently ran MiXCR on the 5' RACE reads; one entry per CDR3 protein. The sample has roughly 50,000 distinct CDR3 sequences; less than 8.5% are singletons. The specimen was PBMCs, collected at surgery. The receptors originated from a female donor with early-stage non-small cell lung cancer. Both conserved end residues are part of each CDR3. The order of the fields is V gene, J gene, D gene, clone size, CDR3 protein, CDR3 DNA. The D gene is left open where the match is weak. Clone size is shown for a subset of rows, as once, few, many or a class of expanded clone.

TRBV20-1,TRBJ2-3,TRBD2,many,CSASDPWGGGGTDTQYF,TGCAGTGCTAGCGACCCCTGGGGCGGGGGTGGAACAGATACGCAGTATTTT
TRBV6-2/TRBV6-3,TRBJ1-1,.,.,CASSLNRKNTEAFF,TGTGCCAGCAGCCTCAACAGAAAGAACACTGAAGCTTTCTTT
TRBV6-5,TRBJ1-4,TRBD1,.,CASRVTGGYSTNEKLFF,TGTGCCAGCAGGGTGACAGGGGGTTATTCAACTAATGAAAAACTGTTTTTT
TRBV20-1,TRBJ2-3,TRBD2,many,CSAAIAGGPVYEDTQYF,TGCAGTGCTGCTATAGCGGGGGGGCCCGTGTATGAAGATACGCAGTATTTT
TRBV12-5,TRBJ2-5,.,many,CASGPRTPEYF,TGTGCTAGTGGTCCCCGGACACCAGAGTACTTC
TRBV5-1,TRBJ2-7,.,.,CASSLRQGTTTKTYEQYF,TGCGCCAGCAGCTTGAGGCAGGGGACGACTACTAAAACCTACGAGCAGTACTTC
TRBV6-1,TRBJ2-7,.,many,CASSEAMGAYEQYF,TGTGCCAGCAGTGAAGCCATGGGGGCCTACGAGCAGTACTTC
TRBV11-2,TRBJ2-7,TRBD1,.,CASSPTGERGEQYF,TGTGCCAGCAGCCCGACAGGGGAGAGGGGCGAGCAGTACTTC
TRBV20-1,TRBJ1-2,.,many,CSAFQETNYGYTF,TGCAGTGCTTTTCAGGAGACTAACTATGGCTACACCTTC
TRBV11-1,TRBJ2-1,.,few,CASSLYKEHEQFF,TGTGCCAGCAGCTTGTATAAGGAGCATGAGCAGTTCTTC
TRBV4-3,TRBJ1-1,.,many,CASSREGPHEAFF,TGCGCCAGCAGCCGGGAGGGACCGCATGAAGCTTTCTTT
TRBV12-3/TRBV12-4,TRBJ1-5,.,many,CASSLEVDQPQHF,TGTGCCAGCAGTTTGGAGGTGGATCAGCCCCAGCATTTT
TRBV19,TRBJ1-5,.,.,CASTRTGYRNQPQHF,TGTGCCAGTACCCGAACAGGGTACCGCAATCAGCCCCAGCATTTT
TRBV5-4,TRBJ2-3,.,once,CASSLRTRTDTQYF,TGTGCCAGCAGCTTGAGAACCCGCACAGATACGCAGTATTTT
TRBV20-1,TRBJ2-3,.,many,CSANPQGWSTDTQYF,TGCAGTGCTAATCCTCAGGGATGGAGCACAGATACGCAGTATTTT
TRBV29-1,TRBJ2-3,.,many,CSAGRGNTDTQYF,TGCAGCGCCGGTAGGGGAAACACAGATACGCAGTATTTT
TRBV29-1,TRBJ2-7,TRBD1,.,CSVEGVGTETYEQYF,TGCAGCGTTGAAGGGGTTGGGACAGAAACCTACGAGCAGTACTTC
TRBV7-9,TRBJ2-3,TRBD2,few,CASATSGNTDTQYF,TGTGCCAGCGCAACTAGCGGGAACACAGATACGCAGTATTTT
TRBV18,TRBJ2-7,.,.,CASSPSQGSAGEQYF,TGTGCCAGCTCACCGTCCCAGGGCAGCGCGGGGGAGCAGTACTTC
TRBV2,TRBJ2-3,TRBD2,few,CASTSGGFSTDTQYF,TGTGCCAGCACTAGCGGGGGGTTTAGCACAGATACGCAGTATTTT
TRBV15,TRBJ1-5,TRBD1,.,CATSQGAHQPQHF,TGTGCCACCAGCCAGGGGGCTCATCAGCCCCAGCATTTT
TRBV5-6,TRBJ1-2,.,few,CASTPDLLAGPNYGYTF,TGTGCCAGCACTCCGGACCTCTTGGCAGGCCCAAACTATGGCTACACCTTC
TRBV19,TRBJ2-7,.,.,CASSNLPYEQYF,TGTGCCAGTAGTAACCTCCCCTACGAGCAGTACTTC
TRBV7-9,TRBJ2-7,.,few,CASSSTAFSSYEQYF,TGTGCCAGCAGCTCGACAGCTTTTAGCTCCTACGAGCAGTACTTC
TRBV6-5,TRBJ1-1,.,few,CASSYGFRAVQSNTEAFF,TGTGCCAGCAGTTACGGTTTTAGGGCAGTGCAATCGAACACTGAAGCTTTCTTT
TRBV30,TRBJ1-1,.,few,CAWSVQLLGLAEAFF,TGTGCCTGGAGTGTACAGCTACTGGGTCTTGCTGAAGCTTTCTTT
TRBV30,TRBJ1-3,.,.,CAWSGRGAFSGNTIYF,TGTGCCTGGAGTGGCCGGGGAGCATTTTCTGGAAACACCATATATTTT
TRBV7-2,TRBJ1-5,TRBD1,.,CASSLRDRAQYSNQPQHF,TGTGCCAGCAGCCTAAGGGACAGGGCCCAATATAGCAATCAGCCCCAGCATTTT
TRBV9,TRBJ2-6,.,few,CASSPGSGVGANVLTF,TGTGCCAGCAGCCCCGGATCGGGGGTTGGGGCCAACGTCCTGACTTTC